This T cell receptor beta chain was recorded in a study of T cells after yellow fever vaccination. This clonotype was counted at least ten times. Using its own MiXCR run on the 5' RACE reads, TCRdb lists one record per CDR3 protein. The sample records some 350,000 distinct CDR3 sequences, 9.5% to 13% being singletons. The CDR3 loop spans 11 amino acids. V lost 8 bases to trimming and J lost 0 bases, with 3 bases between them. Germline V gene sequence: CDR1 SGHTA, CDR2 FQGNSA. The material sequenced was PBMCs, taken on the day of the first yellow fever vaccination. This chain uses TRBV7-2 with TRBJ2-3; D remains ambiguous. This clonotype was obtained from a man between 18 and 35 years old who received the YFV17D yellow fever vaccine. The DNA of the CDR3 is TGTGCCAGCGGAAGCACAGATACGCAGTATTTT. The encoded protein is CASGSTDTQYF.